These 11 T cell receptor beta chains originate from one sample sequenced in a study of metastatic and nonmetastatic thyroid tumors. Via MiXCR, TCRdb re-called the PCR reads. The sample consists of over 45,000 clones, about 20% of them appearing once. None of the patients had undergone any treatment ahead of thyroid surgery. Sequenced input: blood. The receptor set was obtained from a male donor with papillary thyroid cancer or a benign thyroid nodule (not recorded which). Some clones in this sample may be carry-over from other donors' samples.

The table lists this clone with many counts. This sequence joins TRBV6-5 and TRBJ1-3; D not certain. V was clipped by 4 bases and J by 0 bases, with 4 bases between them. Germline V gives CDR1 MNHEY, CDR2 SVGAGI. The CDR3 totals 13 residues. CDR3 region: CASSSLSGNTIYF. CDR3 nucleotides: TGTGCCAGCAGTTCACTCTCTGGAAACACCATATATTTT.

This clone was observed at least ten times. This sequence joins TRBV12-5 and TRBJ2-3, with 7 nucleotides matching TRBD2. V lost 6 bases to trimming and J lost 1 base; unmatched junction nucleotides: 16. The CDR3 is made up of 18 amino acids. The germline V gene encodes CDR1 LGHNT and CDR2 FRNRAP. This CDR3 is CASGRRPPAGLGTDTQYF. CDR3 nucleotides: TGTGCTAGTGGACGGCGCCCGCCAGCGGGACTCGGCACAGATACGCAGTATTTT. Looking up the rest from reference TRBV12-5 and TRBJ2-3 gives the full variable domain: DARVTQTPRHKVTEMGQEVTMRCQPILGHNTVFWYRQTMMQGLELLAYFRNRAPLDDSGMPKDRFSAEMPDATLATLKIQPSEPRDSAVYFCASGRRPPAGLGTDTQYFGPGTRLTVL.

This clone was recorded a few times. The chain joins TRBV19 to TRBJ2-7; no clear D gene. The CDR3 is made up of 13 amino acids. V lost 3 bases, J lost 3 bases, and 9 bases lay in between. The V gene's germline CDR1 is LNHDA and CDR2 SQIVND (reference sequence). The DNA for the CDR3 is TGTGCCAGTAGTATTATAGTGGACTACGAGCAGTACTTC. It encodes CASSIIVDYEQYF.

This chain uses TRBV4-2 with TRBJ2-7; TRBD2 might be the D (5 bases). CDR1 LGHNA and CDR2 YNFKEQ come from the germline V gene. V was cut by 4 bases and J by 3 bases, with 7 bases left in between. The length of the CDR3 is 12 residues. The DNA for the CDR3 is TGTGCCAGCAGCCGAACTAGCTACGAGCAGTACTTC. Its protein is CASSRTSYEQYF.

This clone was recorded a few times. The chain employs TRBV9 and TRBJ2-7; the match to TRBD2 covers 7 bases. Germline-derived CDR1 and CDR2 are SGDLS and YYNGEE. The CDR3 runs 16 residues. V trimming: 3 bases; J trimming: 2 bases; junction bases outside the gene matches: 11. CDR3 nucleotide sequence: TGTGCCAGCAGCGCCGACGGGTTAGCGGGTGCCTACGAGCAGTACTTC. This translates into CASSADGLAGAYEQYF.

This clone was observed many times. V and J are TRBV11-1 and TRBJ2-1; D perhaps matches TRBD1 (5 bases). Germline V gene data show CDR1 as SGHAT and CDR2 as FQDESV (reference sequence). V was trimmed by 3 bases and J by 8 bases, leaving 23 bases between them. This CDR3 comprises 17 residues. Here the CDR3 DNA reads TGTGCCAGCAGCTTTATAGGGGTGTGGACCCAAGTGGATGAGCAGTTCTTC. Protein: CASSFIGVWTQVDEQFF.

The chain has TRBV18 and TRBJ2-7, with 8 bases fitting TRBD2. V lost 2 bases to trimming and J lost 6 bases; unmatched junction nucleotides: 6. Germline V gene sequence: CDR1 KGHSH, CDR2 LQKENI. The CDR3 runs 14 residues. The CDR3, as DNA: TGTGCCAGCTCACCAAGCGGGGGTACGGGCGAGCAGTACTTC. This encodes CASSPSGGTGEQYF.

This clone was observed many times. The rearrangement uses TRBV4-1 and TRBJ1-5, with D maybe TRBD1 (5 bases). Per the germline V gene, CDR1 is MGHRA and CDR2 is YSYEKL. Trimming took off 0 bases at V and 9 bases at J, with 15 bases between the two ends. This CDR3 is built from 15 residues. The CDR3 loop reads CASSQDLSGPAPQHF. The CDR3 DNA reads as TGCGCCAGCAGCCAAGATTTGTCAGGGCCAGCGCCCCAGCATTTT.

DNA of the CDR3: TGCGCCAGCAGCTTGGCGGGACAGGGAACCTACGAGCAGTACTTC. This sequence encodes CASSLAGQGTYEQYF. The chain recombines TRBV5-1 with TRBJ2-7, with 9 bases lining up with TRBD1. Trimming cost V 0 bases and J 2 bases; bases outside gene matches: 3. From germline, CDR1 is SGHRS and CDR2 YFSETQ. The CDR3 runs to 15 residues.

This clone has at least ten counts. The gene calls are TRBV6-1 and TRBJ1-1, with D maybe TRBD1 (5 bases). The germline CDR1 and CDR2 sequences are MNHNS and SASEGT. The germline V and J ends were trimmed by 5 bases and 1 base, with 5 bases remaining between them. This CDR3 has 12 residues. CDR3 sequence: CASSTGNTEAFF. The CDR3 nucleotides read TGTGCCAGCAGTACAGGGAACACTGAAGCTTTCTTT.

This sequence joins TRBV30 and TRBJ2-7; TRBD2 might be the D (5 bases). CDR1 and CDR2 from the germline V gene are GTSNPN and SVGIG (reference sequence). The CDR3 consists of 14 residues. V was cut by 4 bases and J by 6 bases, with 19 bases left in between. CDR3 DNA: TGTGCCTGGACCACGGAGACCAGCGGACTCGAGCAGTACTTC. It encodes CAWTTETSGLEQYF.